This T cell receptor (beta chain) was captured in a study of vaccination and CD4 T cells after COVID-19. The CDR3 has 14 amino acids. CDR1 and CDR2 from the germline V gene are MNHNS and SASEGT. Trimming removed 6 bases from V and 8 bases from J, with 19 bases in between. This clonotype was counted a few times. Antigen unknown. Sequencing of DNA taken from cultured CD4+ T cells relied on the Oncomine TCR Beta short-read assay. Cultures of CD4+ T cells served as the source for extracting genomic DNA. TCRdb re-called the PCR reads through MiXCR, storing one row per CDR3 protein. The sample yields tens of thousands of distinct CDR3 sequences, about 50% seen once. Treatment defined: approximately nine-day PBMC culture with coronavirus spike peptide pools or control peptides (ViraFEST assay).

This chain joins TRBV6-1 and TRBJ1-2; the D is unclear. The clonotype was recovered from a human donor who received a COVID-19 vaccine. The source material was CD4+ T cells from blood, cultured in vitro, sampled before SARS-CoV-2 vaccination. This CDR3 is CASSARRGSGGYTF. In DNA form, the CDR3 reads TGTGCCAGCAGCGCAAGGCGGGGATCGGGCGGCTACACCTTC.